This T cell receptor (beta chain) was sequenced during a study of cytomegalovirus exposure and HLA in healthy donors. On this clone itself: The antigen is not known.

Overall study results and limits: Most CMV-associated TCR beta chains appeared HLA-restricted in a later analysis. Association of roughly 17,000 TCR beta sequences with HLA alleles was found at 0.05 false discovery rate in a later analysis. Analyzed later, association rates of TCRs varied across HLA loci, with DRB1 most and HLA-C fewest.

PCR involved 60 Vbeta and 13 Jbeta primers. Some clones are missing from TCRdb's copy, which holds only in-frame ones; the method was immunoSEQ multiplex PCR. The table lists about 120,000 clones, 81% of them singletons, with 2.2% in the top ten. CDR1 is MDHEN and CDR2 is SYDVKM in the germline V gene. The CDR3 runs to 16 residues. Trimming removed 7 bases from V and 2 bases from J, with 21 bases in between. The receptor's source is a woman aged 40 to 50 in good health and CMV-seronegative. Sequencing was carried out using PBMCs. The chain employs TRBV28 and TRBJ2-7; a weak D match, TRBD1 (6 bases). The CDR3 DNA sequence: TGTGCCAGCAAACCCCCCGCCACAGGGCCGACCTACGAGCAGTACTTC. As protein: CASKPPATGPTYEQYF.